This is a list of T cell receptor beta chains from one sample in a study of molecular identifiers for immune sequencing clone quantification. TCRdb analysed the PCR reads with MiXCR anew, one entry per CDR3 protein. The sample lists a few hundred thousand distinct CDR3 sequences; around 25% were seen once. The specimen was naive CD8+ T cells from blood, with Jurkat cell RNA spiked in. These receptors came from a human donor in good health. Some libraries in this study had Jurkat cell RNA spiked in. Each CDR3 is given with its conserved first and last residue. Fields, in order: clone size, J gene, V gene, D gene, CDR3 protein, CDR3 DNA. A D gene is named only where the DNA matches it firmly. The size of a clone is reported for some rows only, either as once, few or many, or as a class for expanded clones.

>few|TRBJ1-1|TRBV30|-
CAWSEGFTEAFF
TGTGCCTGGAGTGAAGGGTTTACTGAAGCTTTCTTT
>few|TRBJ2-1|TRBV5-1|-
CASSTGTKTPIHGSQFF
TGCGCCAGCAGCACCGGGACCAAGACCCCTATCCATGGTTCGCAGTTCTTC
>-|TRBJ2-1|TRBV4-3|TRBD1
CASSLDRAPTLDEQFF
TGCGCCAGCAGCCTAGACAGGGCCCCTACCCTCGATGAGCAGTTCTTC
>-|TRBJ1-6|TRBV15|-
CATSRAVNSPLHF
TGTGCCACCAGCAGAGCTGTTAATTCACCCCTCCACTTT
>-|TRBJ2-7|TRBV13|-
CASSLDSGNEQYF
TGTGCCAGCAGCTTAGATTCCGGCAACGAGCAGTACTTC
>few|TRBJ1-1|TRBV4-3|-
CASSQSVGGTEAFF
TGCGCCAGCAGCCAATCGGTGGGGGGAACTGAAGCTTTCTTT
>few|TRBJ2-7|TRBV4-3|TRBD1
CASSPSRTATGGGEQYF
TGCGCCAGCAGCCCTTCCCGAACGGCCACAGGGGGCGGGGAGCAGTACTTC
>-|TRBJ2-7|TRBV7-2|-
CASSRLGYDEQYF
TGTGCCAGCAGCCGACTAGGTTACGACGAGCAGTACTTC
>-|TRBJ2-5|TRBV7-9|TRBD2
CASSLVAAPGLAGEEQETQYF
TGTGCCAGCAGCTTAGTAGCCGCCCCGGGACTAGCGGGAGAAGAACAAGAGACCCAGTACTTC
>few|TRBJ1-1|TRBV20-1|-
CSARGAGNTEAFF
TGCAGTGCTAGAGGCGCCGGGAACACTGAAGCTTTCTTT
>few|TRBJ2-2|TRBV9|TRBD1
CASSPPGQPNTGELFF
TGTGCCAGCAGCCCCCCGGGACAGCCGAACACCGGGGAGCTGTTTTTT